These T cell receptor beta chains were read from a single sample in a study of blood T cells in healthy people across ages. TCRdb used MiXCR to reprocess the 5' RACE reads, holding one entry per CDR3 protein. The data show approximately 760,000 distinct CDR3 sequences, roughly 25% seen once. Another study also made use of these data, one on T cells of mothers and their children.

Sample: blood. These receptors were collected from a boy younger than 18 in good health. The CDR3 runs from the conserved cysteine through the conserved F or W. D genes are given only for firm matches. Not all rows give a size; the values are once, few, many and, for expanded clones, a class.

D	V	J	size	CDR3	DNA
.	TRBV6-5	TRBJ2-1	.	CASSRLAFYNEQFF	TGTGCCTCGTCTCGGCTAGCGTTCTACAATGAGCAGTTCTTC
.	TRBV4-2	TRBJ2-1	few	CASSGRSKPGEQFF	TGTGCCAGCAGCGGACGGAGTAAACCGGGCGAGCAGTTCTTC
.	TRBV29-1	TRBJ1-6	.	CSVIDGYNSPLHF	TGCAGCGTGATCGACGGTTATAATTCACCCCTCCACTTT
.	TRBV7-6	TRBJ2-1	many	CASSLEASSYNEQFF	TGTGCCAGCAGCCTAGAGGCTAGCTCCTACAATGAGCAGTTCTTC
.	TRBV7-8	TRBJ2-1	.	CASSESCNEQFF	TGTGCCAGCAGCGAGAGTTGCAATGAGCAGTTCTTC
.	TRBV29-1	TRBJ1-2	few	CSVEKVQGTYGYTF	TGCAGCGTTGAAAAAGTTCAGGGAACTTATGGCTACACCTTC
.	TRBV3-1	TRBJ1-4	few	CASSPSGSGSEKLFF	TGTGCCAGCAGCCCAAGTGGTTCGGGGAGTGAAAAACTGTTTTTT
.	TRBV7-2	TRBJ1-5	few	CASQGADYSNQPQHF	TGTGCCAGCCAGGGAGCAGATTATAGCAATCAGCCCCAGCATTTT
TRBD1	TRBV29-1	TRBJ2-5	many	CSAGTVQETQYF	TGCAGCGCAGGGACAGTCCAAGAGACCCAGTACTTC
.	TRBV10-3	TRBJ2-3	few	CAIGLGALTDTQYF	TGTGCCATCGGGTTAGGGGCTCTGACAGATACGCAGTATTTT
TRBD2	TRBV7-2	TRBJ2-7	.	CASSARAGGFSYEQYF	TGTGCCAGCAGCGCCCGGGCGGGGGGTTTCTCCTACGAGCAGTACTTC
.	TRBV5-6	TRBJ2-5	few	CASSPDVTGEQYF	TGTGCCAGCAGCCCGGACGTGACTGGGGAGCAGTACTTC
.	TRBV6-5	TRBJ1-6	few	CASSPSEASSYNSPLHF	TGTGCCAGCAGTCCCTCGGAGGCTAGCTCCTATAATTCACCCCTCCACTTT
.	TRBV7-2	TRBJ1-6	.	CASNSNDESLHF	TGTGCCAGCAACTCTAACGACGAATCCCTCCACTTT
.	TRBV3-1	TRBJ2-2	many	CASSHRNTGELFF	TGTGCCAGCAGCCACAGGAACACCGGGGAGCTGTTTTTT
.	TRBV21-1	TRBJ1-2	few	CASSKGQGIGYTF	TGTGCCAGCAGCAAGGGGCAGGGTATCGGCTACACCTTC
TRBD2	TRBV5-6	TRBJ2-1	few	CASSLVVGRDSYNEQFF	TGTGCCAGCAGCTTGGTTGTCGGGAGGGACTCCTACAATGAGCAGTTCTTC
TRBD2	TRBV5-1	TRBJ2-4	few	CASSPSNGGNIQYF	TGCGCCAGCAGCCCTTCTAACGGGGGGAACATTCAGTACTTC
.	TRBV2	TRBJ1-6	.	CASSVGQANSPLHF	TGTGCCAGCAGCGTTGGGCAGGCCAATTCACCCCTCCACTTT
TRBD1	TRBV5-6	TRBJ2-1	.	CASSLGQASSYNEQFF	TGTGCCAGCAGCCTAGGACAGGCAAGCTCCTACAATGAGCAGTTCTTC
TRBD2	TRBV2	TRBJ2-1	.	CASSGGLAYEQFF	TGTGCCAGCAGCGGGGGACTAGCATATGAGCAGTTCTTC
.	TRBV12-3/TRBV12-4	TRBJ2-5	.	CASSLRGHQETQYF	TGTGCCAGCAGTTTACGGGGACACCAAGAGACCCAGTACTTC
.	TRBV24-1	TRBJ2-7	.	CATSDAAQDEQYF	TGTGCCACCAGTGATGCCGCACAGGACGAGCAGTACTTC
.	TRBV6-1	TRBJ1-5	.	CASSEWGLQPQHF	TGTGCCAGCAGCGAATGGGGGCTACAGCCCCAGCATTTT
.	TRBV2	TRBJ1-4	.	CASSRFRNEKLFF	TGTGCCAGCAGTCGGTTCCGAAATGAAAAACTGTTTTTT
.	TRBV27	TRBJ1-4	.	CASSPMPGAPEEKLFF	TGTGCCAGCAGTCCAATGCCCGGGGCGCCAGAGGAAAAACTGTTTTTT
TRBD2	TRBV29-1	TRBJ2-3	few	CSATREGSTDTQYF	TGCAGCGCCACCCGGGAGGGGAGCACAGATACGCAGTATTTT
TRBD2	TRBV9	TRBJ2-3	.	CASSVASGFADTQYF	TGTGCCAGCAGCGTAGCTAGCGGGTTCGCAGATACGCAGTATTTT
.	TRBV29-1	TRBJ2-1	few	CSVEKGGNEQFF	TGCAGCGTTGAAAAGGGCGGGAATGAGCAGTTCTTC
.	TRBV29-1	TRBJ1-5	.	CSVGETLGQPQHF	TGCAGCGTTGGTGAGACCCTAGGTCAGCCCCAGCATTTT
.	TRBV9	TRBJ2-5	few	CASSVGGNYQETQYF	TGTGCCAGCAGCGTAGGAGGGAACTACCAAGAGACCCAGTACTTC
.	TRBV5-1	TRBJ2-1	few	CASSLYGANYNEQFF	TGCGCCAGCAGCTTGTATGGGGCTAACTACAATGAGCAGTTCTTC
TRBD1	TRBV12-3/TRBV12-4	TRBJ2-4	.	CASNPSGGDIQYF	TGTGCCAGCAATCCCTCAGGGGGTGACATTCAGTACTTC
TRBD2	TRBV27	TRBJ2-3	.	CASKWTSGATSTDTQYF	TGTGCCAGCAAGTGGACTAGCGGGGCCACTAGCACAGATACGCAGTATTTT
.	TRBV4-3	TRBJ1-2	few	CASSQDPRNYYGYTF	TGCGCCAGCAGCCAAGATCCGAGGAACTACTATGGCTACACCTTC
.	TRBV7-3	TRBJ1-1	.	CASSTEAGRTEAFF	TGTGCCAGCAGCACCGAGGCGGGGAGGACTGAAGCTTTCTTT
.	TRBV12-5	TRBJ2-1	few	CASGLGEFINEQFF	TGTGCTAGTGGTTTGGGGGAGTTTATCAATGAGCAGTTCTTC